These 2 T cell receptor beta chains were all obtained from the same sample, sequenced in a study of blood T cell repertoires in COVID-19. Produced via immunoSEQ multiplex PCR; TCRdb's table is partial and in-frame only. The sample has some 46,000 clones, 88% seen once. Sequenced input: peripheral blood. The receptors come from a man aged 50 or older with acute or convalescent COVID-19.

The chain links TRBV11-3 to TRBJ2-1; TRBD1 matches 7 bases. There are 14 residues in the CDR3. The germline V gene has CDR1 SGHNT and CDR2 YENEEA. The junction had 1 base not matched to a gene; V was cut back by 0 bases and J by 5 bases. In nucleotides, the CDR3 is TGTGCCAGCAGCTTAGAGACAGGGAACAATGAGCAGTTCTTC. It translates to CASSLETGNNEQFF. Full variable domain (outside the CDR3, taken from reference TRBV11-3 and TRBJ2-1): EAGVVQSPRYKIIEKKQPVAFWCNPISGHNTLYWYLQNLGQGPELLIRYENEEAVDDSQLPKDRFSAERLKGVDSTLKIQPAELGDSAVYLCASSLETGNNEQFFGPGTRLTVL.

This rearrangement joins TRBV18 to TRBJ2-7, with D unclear. CDR3 length: 13 residues. Germline-derived CDR1 and CDR2 are KGHSH and LQKENI. V gave up 3 bases and J gave up 1 base, with 7 bases separating them. CDR3 nucleotide sequence: TGTGCCAGCTCACCCTTCGGGTCCTACGAGCAGTACTTC. Translation gives CASSPFGSYEQYF.